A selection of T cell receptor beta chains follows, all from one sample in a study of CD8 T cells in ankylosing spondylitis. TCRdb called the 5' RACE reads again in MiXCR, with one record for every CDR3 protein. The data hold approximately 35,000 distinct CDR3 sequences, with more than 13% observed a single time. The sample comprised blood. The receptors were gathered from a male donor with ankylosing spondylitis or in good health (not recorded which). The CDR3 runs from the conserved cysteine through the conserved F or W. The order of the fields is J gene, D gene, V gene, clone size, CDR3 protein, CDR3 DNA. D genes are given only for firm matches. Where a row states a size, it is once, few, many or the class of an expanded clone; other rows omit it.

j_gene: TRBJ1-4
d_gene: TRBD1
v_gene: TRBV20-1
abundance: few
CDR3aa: CSASKGQGWDDEKLFF
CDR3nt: TGCAGTGCTAGTAAGGGACAGGGGTGGGATGATGAAAAACTGTTTTTT

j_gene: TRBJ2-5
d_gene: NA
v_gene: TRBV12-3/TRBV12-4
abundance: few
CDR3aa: CASSLSGTQETQYF
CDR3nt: TGTGCCAGCAGTTTATCGGGAACCCAAGAGACCCAGTACTTC

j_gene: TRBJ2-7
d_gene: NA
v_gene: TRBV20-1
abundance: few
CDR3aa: CSARDLGAKQYF
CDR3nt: TGCAGTGCTAGAGATCTGGGAGCGAAGCAGTACTTC

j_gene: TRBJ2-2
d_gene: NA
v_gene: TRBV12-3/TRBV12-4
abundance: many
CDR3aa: CASSLSLANTGELFF
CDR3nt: TGTGCCAGCAGTTTAAGTCTAGCGAACACCGGGGAGCTGTTTTTT

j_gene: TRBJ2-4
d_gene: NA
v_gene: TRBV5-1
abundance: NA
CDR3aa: CASRTGLSNIQYF
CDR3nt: TGCGCCAGCAGGACAGGATTGTCGAACATTCAGTACTTC

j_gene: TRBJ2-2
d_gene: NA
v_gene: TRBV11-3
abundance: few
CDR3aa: CASSSRTETTGELFF
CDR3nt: TGTGCCAGCAGCTCTAGGACAGAGACCACCGGGGAGCTGTTTTTT

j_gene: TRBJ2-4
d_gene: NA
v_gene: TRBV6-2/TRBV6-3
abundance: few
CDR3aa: CASNPKSRGKNIQYF
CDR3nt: TGTGCCAGCAATCCGAAGTCACGAGGCAAAAACATTCAGTACTTC

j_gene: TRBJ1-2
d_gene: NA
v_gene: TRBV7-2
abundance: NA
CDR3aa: CASSLEYGVGGYTF
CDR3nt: TGTGCCAGCAGCTTAGAATACGGGGTGGGTGGCTACACCTTC

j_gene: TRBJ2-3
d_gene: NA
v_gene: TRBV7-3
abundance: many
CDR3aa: CASSLKTADTQYF
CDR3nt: TGTGCCAGCAGCTTAAAAACAGCAGATACGCAGTATTTT

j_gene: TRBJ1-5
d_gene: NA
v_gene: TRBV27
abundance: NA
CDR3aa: CASSPEAVQPQHF
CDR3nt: TGTGCCAGCAGTCCAGAGGCGGTTCAGCCCCAGCATTTT

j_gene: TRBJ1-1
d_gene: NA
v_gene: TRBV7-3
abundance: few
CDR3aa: CASSLKSGVTEAFF
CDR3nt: TGTGCCAGCAGCTTAAAATCCGGAGTCACTGAAGCTTTCTTT

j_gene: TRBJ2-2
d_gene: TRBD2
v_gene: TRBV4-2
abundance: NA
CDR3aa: CASSQILADTGELFF
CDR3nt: TGTGCCAGCAGCCAAATACTAGCGGACACCGGGGAGCTGTTTTTT

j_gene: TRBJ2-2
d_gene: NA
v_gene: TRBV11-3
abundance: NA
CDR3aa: CASSLEGIGELFF
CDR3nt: TGTGCCAGCAGCCTGGAGGGAATCGGGGAGCTGTTTTTT

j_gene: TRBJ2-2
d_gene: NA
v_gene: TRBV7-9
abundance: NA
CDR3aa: CASSRWGGSTGELFF
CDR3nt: TGTGCCAGCAGCCGTTGGGGGGGCAGCACCGGGGAGCTGTTTTTT

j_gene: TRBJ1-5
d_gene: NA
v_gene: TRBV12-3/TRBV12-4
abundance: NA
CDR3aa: CASSLAPGVSNQPQHF
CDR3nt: TGTGCCAGCAGTTTAGCGCCTGGCGTTAGCAATCAGCCCCAGCATTTT

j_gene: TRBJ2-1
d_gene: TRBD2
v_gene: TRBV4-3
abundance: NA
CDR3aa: CASSQDPGLAGTNEQFF
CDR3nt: TGCGCCAGCAGCCAAGATCCGGGACTAGCGGGGACCAATGAGCAGTTCTTC

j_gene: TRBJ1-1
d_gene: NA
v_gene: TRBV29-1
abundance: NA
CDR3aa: CSVETGTEAFF
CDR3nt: TGCAGCGTTGAGACAGGCACTGAAGCTTTCTTT

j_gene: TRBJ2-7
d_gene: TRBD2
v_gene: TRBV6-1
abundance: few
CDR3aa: CASSEAGLAGVGEQYF
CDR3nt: TGTGCCAGCAGTGAAGCGGGGCTAGCGGGAGTTGGGGAGCAGTACTTC

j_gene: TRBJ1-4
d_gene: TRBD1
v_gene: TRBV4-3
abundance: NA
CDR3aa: CASSQGQGVEKLFF
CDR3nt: TGCGCCAGCAGCCAAGGCCAGGGGGTGGAAAAACTGTTTTTT

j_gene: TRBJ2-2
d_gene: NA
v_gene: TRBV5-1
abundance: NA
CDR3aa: CASTPQGSGELFF
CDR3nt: TGCGCCAGCACACCGCAGGGGTCCGGGGAGCTGTTTTTT

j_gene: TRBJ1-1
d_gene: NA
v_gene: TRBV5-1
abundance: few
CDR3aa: CASSLDPGSTEAFF
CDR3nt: TGCGCCAGCAGCTTGGACCCTGGGAGCACTGAAGCTTTCTTT

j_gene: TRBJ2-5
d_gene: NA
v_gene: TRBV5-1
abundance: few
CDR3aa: CASSYGTSDQETQYF
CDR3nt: TGCGCCAGCAGCTACGGGACATCAGACCAAGAGACCCAGTACTTC

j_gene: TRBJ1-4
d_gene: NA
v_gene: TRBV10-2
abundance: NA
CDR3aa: CASSEVGEGEKLFF
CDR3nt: TGCGCCAGCAGTGAGGTCGGTGAGGGCGAAAAACTGTTTTTT

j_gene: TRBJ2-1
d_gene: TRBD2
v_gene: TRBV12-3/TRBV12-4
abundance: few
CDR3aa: CASSSGTSGRGQFF
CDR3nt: TGTGCCAGCAGTTCCGGGACTAGCGGGAGGGGGCAGTTCTTC

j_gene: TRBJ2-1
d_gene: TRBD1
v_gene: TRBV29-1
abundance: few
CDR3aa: CSVDRGYEQFF
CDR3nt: TGCAGCGTAGACAGGGGCTATGAGCAGTTCTTC

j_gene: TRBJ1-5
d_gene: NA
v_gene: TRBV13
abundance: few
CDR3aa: CASSQGSSRAHF
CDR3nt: TGTGCCAGCAGTCAAGGGTCATCCCGCGCGCATTTT

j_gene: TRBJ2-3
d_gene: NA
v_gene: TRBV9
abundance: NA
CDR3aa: CASSARTDTQYF
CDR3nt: TGTGCCAGCAGCGCGAGGACAGATACGCAGTATTTT

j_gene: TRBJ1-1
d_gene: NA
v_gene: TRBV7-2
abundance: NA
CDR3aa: CASRTSGGLNTEAFF
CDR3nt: TGTGCCAGCAGGACTAGCGGGGGCCTTAACACTGAAGCTTTCTTT

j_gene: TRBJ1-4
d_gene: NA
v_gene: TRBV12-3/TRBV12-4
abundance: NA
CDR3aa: CASRAFATNEKLFF
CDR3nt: TGTGCCAGCAGAGCGTTTGCAACTAATGAAAAACTGTTTTTT

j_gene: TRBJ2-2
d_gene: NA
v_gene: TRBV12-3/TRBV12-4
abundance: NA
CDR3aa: CASSWTDTGELFF
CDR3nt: TGTGCCAGCTCCTGGACTGACACCGGGGAGCTGTTTTTT

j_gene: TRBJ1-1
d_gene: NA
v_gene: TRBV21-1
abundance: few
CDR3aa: CASSRRGETEAFF
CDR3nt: TGTGCCAGCAGCCGACGGGGGGAAACTGAAGCTTTCTTT